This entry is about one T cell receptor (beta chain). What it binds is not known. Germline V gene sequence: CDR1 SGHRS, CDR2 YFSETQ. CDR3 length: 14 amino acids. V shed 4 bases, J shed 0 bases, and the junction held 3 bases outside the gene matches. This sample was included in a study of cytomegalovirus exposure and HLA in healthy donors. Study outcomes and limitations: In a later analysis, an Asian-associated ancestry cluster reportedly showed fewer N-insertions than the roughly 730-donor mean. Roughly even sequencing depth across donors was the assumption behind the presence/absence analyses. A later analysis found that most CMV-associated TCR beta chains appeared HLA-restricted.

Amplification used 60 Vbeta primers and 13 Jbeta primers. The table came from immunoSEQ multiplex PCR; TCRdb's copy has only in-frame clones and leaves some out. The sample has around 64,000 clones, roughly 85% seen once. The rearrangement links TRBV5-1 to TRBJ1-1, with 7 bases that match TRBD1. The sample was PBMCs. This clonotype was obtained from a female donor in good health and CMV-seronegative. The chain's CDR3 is CASSQDRMNTEAFF. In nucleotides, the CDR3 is TGCGCCAGCAGCCAGGACAGGATGAACACTGAAGCTTTCTTT.